The 20 T cell receptor beta chains below come from one sample, sequenced in a study of blood T cell repertoires in COVID-19. Using immunoSEQ multiplex PCR, the repertoire was profiled, and TCRdb retains in-frame clones only, with some absent. In the table there are 280,000 or so clones, around 91% of which are singletons. The specimen was peripheral blood. The receptors derive from a woman in her sixties with acute or convalescent COVID-19.

This clone was detected only once. The V gene is TRBV7-6, the J gene TRBJ2-7; TRBD2 aligns across 12 bases. Germline CDR1 and CDR2: SGHVS and FNYEAQ. CDR3 length: 16 amino acids. The V and J ends lost 5 bases and 3 bases, in that order; junction bases with no gene match: 8. CDR3 DNA sequence: TGTGCCAGCAGCGCCCGACTAGCGGGAGTCAACTACGAGCAGTACTTC. As protein: CASSARLAGVNYEQYF.

This clone was recorded a few times. V and J are TRBV19 and TRBJ1-5, with a tentative D call TRBD1 (5 bases). With 7 bases removed from V and 5 bases from J, the gap between germline ends came to 9 bases. Germline V gives CDR1 LNHDA, CDR2 SQIVND (reference sequence). The CDR3 runs 12 residues. In DNA, the CDR3 is TGTGCCAGTAAACAGGACCATCAGCCCCAGCATTTT. This gives the protein CASKQDHQPQHF.

The rearrangement uses TRBV5-8 and TRBJ1-5; a possible D gene is TRBD1 (6 bases). Germline CDR1 SGHTS, CDR2 YDEGEE. The CDR3 is made up of 16 amino acids. V lost 0 bases and J lost 0, with 10 bases in between. The CDR3 protein is CASSLVGRGSNQPQHF. CDR3 coding DNA: TGTGCCAGCAGCTTGGTAGGCAGGGGTAGCAATCAGCCCCAGCATTTT.

This clone has just one count. The chain links TRBV3-1 (or the pseudogene TRBV3-2) to TRBJ2-2; TRBD2 matches at 8 bases. CDR3 length: 16 residues. J was trimmed by 5 bases and V by 2 bases; bases with no gene match: 7. Germline V gives CDR1 LGHDT, CDR2 YNNKEL (reference sequence). This CDR3 is CASSQTGTRGTGELFF. The DNA for the CDR3 is TGTGCCAGCAGCCAAACCGGGACTAGAGGGACCGGGGAGCTGTTTTTT.

The chain carries TRBV19 and TRBJ2-1; 7 nucleotides agree with TRBD2. The CDR3 totals 16 residues. V was clipped by 8 bases and J by 5 bases; unmatched bases: 15. CDR1 LNHDA and CDR2 SQIVND come from the germline V gene (reference sequence). The CDR3 here is CASGLAGYSPNNEQFF. CDR3 nucleotides: TGTGCCAGTGGATTAGCGGGTTATTCCCCAAACAATGAGCAGTTCTTC.

This chain connects TRBV19 to TRBJ1-1, with TRBD1 matching over 8 bases. Germline CDR1 LNHDA, CDR2 SQIVND (reference sequence). CDR3 length: 16 residues. V dropped 4 bases and J dropped 5; count of bases not matched to a gene: 12. CDR3 loop: CASSTLRTGQETEAFF. The CDR3 nucleotides read TGTGCCAGTAGTACCCTTCGGACAGGGCAAGAAACTGAAGCTTTCTTT.

The CDR3 sequence is CASRRADTEAFF. In DNA form, the CDR3 reads TGTGCCAGCCGCCGCGCCGACACTGAAGCTTTCTTT. This sequence joins TRBV27 and TRBJ1-1, with unresolved D. The CDR3 extends over 12 amino acids. Per the germline V gene, CDR1 is MNHEY and CDR2 is SMNVEV (reference sequence). The ends were cut back, 8 bases at V and 3 bases at J, with 10 bases in the middle.

The rearrangement uses TRBV10-3 and TRBJ2-5; 10 nucleotides match TRBD2. This CDR3 region has 16 residues. The V segment lost 3 bases and the J segment 2 bases; nucleotides outside the gene matches: 6. Germline V CDR1 and CDR2: ENHRY, SYGVKD. DNA for the CDR3: TGTGCCATCAGTGACCCCCAGCGGGGGGGACAAGAGACCCAGTACTTC. This sequence encodes CAISDPQRGGQETQYF.

This clone was seen repeatedly, ten times or more. The chain links TRBV6-2 or TRBV6-3 to TRBJ2-7; 11 nucleotides match TRBD1. Looked up from germline, CDR1 is MNHEY and CDR2 is SVGEGT. After removal of 4 bases from V and 3 bases from J, the junction contained 5 bases not matched to a gene. The CDR3 has 15 residues. The CDR3 bases are TGTGCCAGCAGTTCTTCCGGGACAGGGGGCTACGAGCAGTACTTC. It yields the protein CASSSSGTGGYEQYF.

The chain is built from TRBV2 and TRBJ2-7; possible D gene TRBD1, 7 bases. Germline CDR1 is SNHLY and CDR2 is FYNNEI. The V and J ends lost 8 bases and 2 bases respectively, with 16 bases between them. The CDR3 length is 14 residues. The CDR3: CASVVQGGPYEQYF. DNA for the CDR3: TGTGCCAGCGTAGTTCAGGGGGGTCCCTACGAGCAGTACTTC.

This rearrangement joins TRBV7-9 to TRBJ2-3, with 7 bases aligning to TRBD1. The germline V gene has CDR1 SEHNR and CDR2 FQNEAQ (reference sequence). This CDR3 contains 12 residues. V dropped 7 bases and J dropped 4; count of bases not matched to a gene: 2. As DNA, the CDR3 is TGTGCCAGCAAAGACAGGGCAGATACGCAGTATTTT. Translation: CASKDRADTQYF.

V is TRBV10-2 and J is TRBJ2-1; no definite D call. V was pared by 3 bases and J by 4 bases, with 7 bases between. This CDR3 has 13 amino acids. Per the germline V gene, CDR1 is WSHSY and CDR2 is SAAADI. This chain's CDR3 is CASSDPGYNEQFF. CDR3 DNA sequence: TGCGCCAGCAGTGACCCAGGTTACAATGAGCAGTTCTTC.

The chain employs TRBV30 and TRBJ1-4; 8 bases align to TRBD1. The CDR3 has 14 residues. V gave up 1 base and J gave up 7 bases; unmatched junction bases: 5. Germline V gives CDR1 GTSNPN, CDR2 SVGIG (reference sequence). CDR3 nucleotide sequence: TGTGCCTGGAGTGCCAACAGGGGGGGTGAAAAACTGTTTTTT. This sequence encodes CAWSANRGGEKLFF.

This chain links TRBV19 with TRBJ1-1; perhaps TRBD1 as D (6 bases). Trimming shortened V by 7 bases and J by 4 bases, and 10 bases separated the two germline ends. The CDR3 contains 12 residues. Looked up from germline, CDR1 is LNHDA and CDR2 is SQIVND (reference sequence). This chain's CDR3 is CASNGGATEAFF. CDR3 DNA: TGTGCCAGTAATGGGGGGGCCACTGAAGCTTTCTTT.

The V gene is TRBV15, the J gene TRBJ2-7; tentative D call: TRBD2 (5 bases). The CDR3 loop spans 16 amino acids. V lost 0 bases, J lost 6 bases, and 18 bases lay in between. Germline CDR1 reads LNHNV; CDR2 reads YYDKDF (reference sequence). The CDR3 reads CATSRDVRGYWSEQYF. DNA for the CDR3: TGTGCCACCAGCAGAGATGTTCGGGGTTATTGGAGCGAGCAGTACTTC.

The J gene is TRBJ2-5, the V gene TRBV20-1; D is unresolved. Per the germline V gene, CDR1 is DFQATT and CDR2 is SNEGSKA (reference sequence). The length of the CDR3 is 11 residues. Trimming shortened V by 6 bases and J by 5 bases, and 10 bases separated the two germline ends. CDR3 DNA: TGCAGTGCGGAGCCCCAGGAGACCCAGTACTTC. Amino acids: CSAEPQETQYF.

The rearrangement uses TRBV28 and TRBJ1-5, with D maybe TRBD1 (6 bases). CDR1 is MDHEN, CDR2 SYDVKM, per germline. Trimming took off 10 bases at V and 2 bases at J, with 12 bases between the two ends. CDR3 length: 13 amino acids. The DNA for the CDR3 is TGTGCCACCAAAGGGGGGGGCAATCAGCCCCAGCATTTT. Amino acid sequence: CATKGGGNQPQHF.

CDR3 in amino acids: CASSVLLRGEQFF. The CDR3 DNA is TGTGCCAGCAGTGTCCTCCTACGCGGTGAGCAGTTCTTC. This chain links TRBV2 with TRBJ2-1; D is unresolved. V was cut by 4 bases and J by 9 bases, with 13 bases left in between. The germline V gene has CDR1 SNHLY and CDR2 FYNNEI. This CDR3 contains 13 residues.

The genes are TRBV7-3 and TRBJ2-2; 11 bases fit TRBD1. Germline V gives CDR1 SGHTA, CDR2 FQGTGA. The ends lost 1 base at V and 4 bases at J; junction bases unmatched: 5. The CDR3 contains 17 residues. The chain's CDR3 is CASSLRTGGWGTGELFF. Here the CDR3 DNA reads TGTGCCAGCAGCTTAAGGACAGGGGGCTGGGGCACCGGGGAGCTGTTTTTT. The whole variable domain, remainder taken from reference TRBV7-3 and TRBJ2-2, is GAGVSQTPSNKVTEKGKYVELRCDPISGHTALYWYRQSLGQGPEFLIYFQGTGAADDSGLPNDRFFAVRPEGSVSTLKIQRTERGDSAVYLCASSLRTGGWGTGELFFGEGSRLTVL.

The V and J genes are TRBV6-5 and TRBJ1-6; no firm D call. The CDR3 sequence is 15 residues long. CDR1 is MNHEY, CDR2 SVGAGI, per germline. V was trimmed by 7 bases and J by 6 bases, leaving 16 bases between them. DNA of the CDR3: TGTGCCAGCATCCCCCAGGTGTCAGTTAATTCACCCCTCCACTTT. Its protein product is CASIPQVSVNSPLHF.